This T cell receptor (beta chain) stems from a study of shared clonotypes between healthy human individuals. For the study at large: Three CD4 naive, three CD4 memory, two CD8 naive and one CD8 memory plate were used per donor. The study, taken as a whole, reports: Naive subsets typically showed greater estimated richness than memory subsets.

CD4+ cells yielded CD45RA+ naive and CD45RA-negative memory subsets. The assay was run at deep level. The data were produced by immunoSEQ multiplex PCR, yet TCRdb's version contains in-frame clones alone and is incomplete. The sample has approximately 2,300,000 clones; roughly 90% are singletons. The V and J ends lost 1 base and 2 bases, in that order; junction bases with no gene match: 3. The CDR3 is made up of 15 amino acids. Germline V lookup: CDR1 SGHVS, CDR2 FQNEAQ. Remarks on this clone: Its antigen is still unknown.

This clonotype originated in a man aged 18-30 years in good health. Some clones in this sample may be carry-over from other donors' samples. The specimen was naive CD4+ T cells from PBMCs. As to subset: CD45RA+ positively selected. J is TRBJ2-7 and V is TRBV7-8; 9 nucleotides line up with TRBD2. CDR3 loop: CASSLGAGGPYEQYF. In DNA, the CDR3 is TGTGCCAGCAGCTTAGGAGCGGGAGGTCCCTACGAGCAGTACTTC.